This TCR beta chain stems from a study of cytomegalovirus exposure and HLA in healthy donors. Comments on this clone: Its antigen is not known.

Notes on the study in general: In an earlier analysis, about 90% or about 30%: the productive usage of most TCR beta V segments.

PCR employed 60 Vbeta and 13 Jbeta primers. Some clones are missing from TCRdb's copy, which holds only in-frame ones; the method was immunoSEQ multiplex PCR. Of around 270,000 clones in the sample, around 80% were seen once. With 3 bases removed from V and 4 bases from J, the gap between germline ends came to 12 bases. Per germline, CDR1 LNHDA and CDR2 SQIVND (reference sequence). This CDR3 has 15 residues. J is TRBJ2-2 and V is TRBV19; D gene uncertain. The receptor comes from a girl aged 2-10 years in good health and CMV-seronegative. Material for sequencing was PBMCs. CDR3 nucleotide sequence: TGTGCCAGTAGTATCGGTATCGGAGCCACCGGGGAGCTGTTTTTT. This gives the protein CASSIGIGATGELFF.